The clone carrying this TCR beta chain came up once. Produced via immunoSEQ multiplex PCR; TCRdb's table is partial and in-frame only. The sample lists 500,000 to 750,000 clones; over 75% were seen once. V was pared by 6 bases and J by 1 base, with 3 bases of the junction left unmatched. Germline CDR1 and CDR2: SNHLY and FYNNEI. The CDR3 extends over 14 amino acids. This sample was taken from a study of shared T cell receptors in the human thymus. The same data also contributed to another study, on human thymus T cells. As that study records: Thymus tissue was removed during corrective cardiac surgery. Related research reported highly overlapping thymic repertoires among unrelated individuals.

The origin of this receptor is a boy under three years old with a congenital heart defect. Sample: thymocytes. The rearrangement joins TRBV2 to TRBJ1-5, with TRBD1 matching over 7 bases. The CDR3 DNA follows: TGTGCCAGCAGGGAGACAGGGAGCAATCAGCCCCAGCATTTT. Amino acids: CASRETGSNQPQHF. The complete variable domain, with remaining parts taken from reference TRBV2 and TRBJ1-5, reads EPEVTQTPSHQVTQMGQEVILRCVPISNHLYFYWYRQILGQKVEFLVSFYNNEISEKSEIFDDQFSVERPDGSNFTLKIRSTKLEDSAMYFCASRETGSNQPQHFGDGTRLSIL.